These T cell receptor beta chains were read from a single sample in a study of blood T cell repertoires in COVID-19. Some clones are missing from TCRdb's copy, which holds only in-frame ones; the method was immunoSEQ multiplex PCR. The sample shows about 210,000 clones, around 88% of them seen only once. The sample was peripheral blood. The receptors derive from a man aged 50 to 60 with active or convalescent COVID-19. Both conserved end residues are part of each CDR3.

v_call,j_call,cdr3_aa
TRBV25-1,TRBJ1-2,CASSGMRITNYGYTF
TRBV6-1,TRBJ2-1,CASSEQGGSYNEQFF
TRBV6-1,TRBJ2-3,CASSEGYGAVILNQEYF
TRBV18,TRBJ1-2,CASSPPPIGAPNYGYTF
TRBV19,TRBJ1-5,CASSIQAGENQPQHF
TRBV24-1,TRBJ2-5,CATSDPGVTGLEETQYF
TRBV11-3,TRBJ2-3,CASSLGQNTDTQYF
TRBV7-8,TRBJ2-2,CASSLGGNGELFF
TRBV19,TRBJ2-7,CASRGTSSPYEQYF
TRBV2,TRBJ2-4,CASTLSPRQGVPKNIQYF
TRBV2,TRBJ2-3,CASTMLAGKDTQYF
TRBV6-5,TRBJ1-1,CASSNFGTEAFF
TRBV7-6,TRBJ2-1,CASSRQSSYNEQFF
TRBV25-1,TRBJ1-2,CASSPGQNYGYTF
TRBV19,TRBJ2-2,CASNPPGQGAGELFF
TRBV24-1,TRBJ2-1,CATSEPGSYNEQFF
TRBV29-1,TRBJ2-7,CSVESPGQGGRYEQYF
TRBV10-3,TRBJ1-1,CAISDSGDEAFF
TRBV7-9,TRBJ2-6,CASSPRGLAGSGANVLTF
TRBV15,TRBJ2-3,CATSREGQVIDTQYF
TRBV7-8,TRBJ2-1,CASSLRGGISYNEQFF
TRBV6-5,TRBJ1-1,CASRSGTGANTEAFF
TRBV7-2,TRBJ2-2,CASSLDSNTGELFF
TRBV10-3,TRBJ1-2,CAITRDRGQGYTF
TRBV2,TRBJ1-1,CASSVPLEAFF
TRBV19,TRBJ2-7,CASSSPGQSNTYEQYF
TRBV3-1/TRBV3-2,TRBJ2-7,CASSQVALAGVPYEQYF
TRBV15,TRBJ2-3,CATSREQSTDTQYF